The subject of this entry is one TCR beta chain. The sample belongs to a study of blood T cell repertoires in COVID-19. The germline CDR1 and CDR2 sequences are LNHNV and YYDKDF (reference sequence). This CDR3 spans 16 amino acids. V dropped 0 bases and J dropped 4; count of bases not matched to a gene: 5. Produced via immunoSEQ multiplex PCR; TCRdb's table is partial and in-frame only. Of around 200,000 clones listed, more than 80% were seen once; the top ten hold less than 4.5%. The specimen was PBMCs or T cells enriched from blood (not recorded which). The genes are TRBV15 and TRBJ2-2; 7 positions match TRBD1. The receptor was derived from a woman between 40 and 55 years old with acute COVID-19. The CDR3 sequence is CATSRDWGTVTGELFF. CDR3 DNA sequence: TGTGCCACCAGCAGAGATTGGGGGACAGTCACCGGGGAGCTGTTTTTT. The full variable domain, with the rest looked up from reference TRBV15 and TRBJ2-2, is DAMVIQNPRYQVTQFGKPVTLSCSQTLNHNVMYWYQQKSSQAPKLLFHYYDKDFNNEADTPDNFQSRRPNTSFCFLDIRSPGLGDTAMYLCATSRDWGTVTGELFFGEGSRLTVL.